The 32 T cell receptor beta chains listed next were all sequenced from one sample in a study of T cells after yellow fever vaccination. TCRdb itself ran the 5' RACE reads through MiXCR, one entry per CDR3 protein. The data show 150,000 to 200,000 distinct CDR3 sequences, under 7.5% seen once. The sample was CD4+ T cells sorted from PBMCs, taken less than 6 days after the first yellow fever vaccination. Every receptor here comes from a man between 18 and 29 years old who received the YFV17D yellow fever vaccine.

This clonotype was counted a few times. J is TRBJ1-1 and V is TRBV29-1; tentatively, D is TRBD1 (5 bases). The CDR3 sequence is 15 residues long. V gave up 0 bases and J gave up 3 bases, with 14 bases separating them. Germline CDR1 SQVTM, CDR2 ANQGSEA. The CDR3: CSVEDPQGMDTEAFF. As DNA, the CDR3 is TGCAGCGTTGAAGATCCCCAGGGAATGGACACTGAAGCTTTCTTT.

The sample holds many counts of this clonotype. The rearrangement uses TRBV7-8 and TRBJ1-5; tentative D call: TRBD1 (6 bases). V lost 1 base to trimming and J lost 7 bases, with 11 bases between them. Germline V CDR1 and CDR2: SGHVS, FQNEAQ. This CDR3 comprises 14 residues. The CDR3 bases are TGTGCCAGCAGCTTAGGGGGCCAGGGGCAGCCCCAGCATTTT. It codes for CASSLGGQGQPQHF.

In its sample, this clonotype was seen a few times. This sequence joins TRBV7-2 and TRBJ2-3; TRBD2 matches at 7 bases. The germline V gene has CDR1 SGHTA and CDR2 FQGNSA. CDR3 size: 15 residues. Losses at the gene ends were 5 bases for V and 3 bases for J; bases not matched to a gene: 8. The CDR3 sequence: CASSPQAGRTDTQYF. The CDR3 nucleotides read TGTGCCAGCAGCCCGCAAGCGGGGAGGACAGATACGCAGTATTTT.

This clonotype has a count of ten or more. The gene calls are TRBV12-3 or TRBV12-4 and TRBJ1-6, with D maybe TRBD1 (5 bases). V lost 5 bases to trimming and J lost 8 bases, with 10 bases between them. CDR3 length: 13 residues. The CDR3 here is CASSPGQYSPLHF. The CDR3 DNA reads TGTGCCAGCAGTCCGGGGCAGTATTCACCCCTCCACTTT.

The chain employs TRBV7-2 and TRBJ2-5, with D possibly TRBD2 on 5 matching bases. Trimming pared 4 bases from V and 4 bases from J, leaving 16 bases between. This CDR3 region has 15 residues. Per the germline V gene, CDR1 is SGHTA and CDR2 is FQGNSA. The CDR3: CASSSVAGAGETQYF. The CDR3 DNA is TGTGCCAGCAGCTCCGTGGCGGGCGCGGGAGAGACCCAGTACTTC.

This clonotype was observed a few times. The genes are TRBV20-1 and TRBJ2-2; 13 bases align to TRBD2. Germline CDR1 is DFQATT and CDR2 is SNEGSKA (reference sequence). There are 16 residues in the CDR3. V trimming: 2 bases; J trimming: 5 bases; junction bases outside the gene matches: 5. CDR3 region: CSARLTSGGLTGELFF. CDR3 in DNA: TGCAGTGCTAGACTGACTAGCGGGGGGCTGACCGGGGAGCTGTTTTTT.

Only a few counts were recorded for this clonotype. This sequence joins TRBV5-1 and TRBJ1-6, with D uncertain. CDR1 and CDR2 (germline): SGHRS, YFSETQ. The V gene lost 4 bases and the J gene lost 10 bases, with 12 bases spanning the gap. The CDR3 is 13 amino acids. The CDR3 here is CASSNSPESPLHF. DNA for the CDR3: TGCGCCAGCAGCAACTCCCCGGAGTCACCCCTCCACTTT.

This clonotype appeared a few times. The chain carries TRBV4-2 and TRBJ1-5; TRBD1 matches 9 bases. Germline V CDR1 and CDR2: LGHNA, YNFKEQ. The V and J ends lost 1 base and 4 bases, in that order; junction bases with no gene match: 2. The CDR3 runs to 15 residues. CDR3 sequence (DNA): TGTGCCAGCAGCCAAGGTGGGACAGGGAATCAGCCCCAGCATTTT. As protein: CASSQGGTGNQPQHF.

This clonotype has just a few counts. The chain links TRBV20-1 to TRBJ2-3; D is unresolved. The CDR3 is made up of 14 amino acids. The germline V and J ends were trimmed by 3 bases and 3 bases, with 13 bases remaining between them. CDR1 and CDR2 from the germline V gene are DFQATT and SNEGSKA (reference sequence). CDR3 region: CSASIALVTDTQYF. The CDR3 coding sequence is TGCAGTGCTAGTATAGCTCTTGTAACAGATACGCAGTATTTT.

This clonotype was seen repeatedly, ten times or more. The CDR3 nucleotides are TGCGCCAGCAGCTCTGGGACTAGCGGGGGACTAGGCACAGATACGCAGTATTTT. Its translation is CASSSGTSGGLGTDTQYF. The chain recombines TRBV5-1 with TRBJ2-3, with TRBD2 matching 14 bases. V trimming: 3 bases; J trimming: 1 base; junction bases outside the gene matches: 7. Per the germline V gene, CDR1 is SGHRS and CDR2 is YFSETQ. The CDR3 extends over 18 amino acids.

This clonotype was seen at least ten times. The V gene is TRBV10-3, the J gene TRBJ2-7; D not resolved. The CDR3 extends over 14 amino acids. V dropped 6 bases and J dropped 6 bases, with 18 bases sitting between them. Germline loops: CDR1 ENHRY, CDR2 SYGVKD. Written as DNA, the CDR3 is TGTGCCATCAGAGAGACCCTTCGGGTAAGCGAGCAGTACGTC. Translation gives CAIRETLRVSEQYV.

This clonotype has ten or more counts. This chain links TRBV4-2 with TRBJ2-3; D remains ambiguous. This CDR3 region has 13 residues. Germline V gene data show CDR1 as LGHNA and CDR2 as YNFKEQ. V was cut by 4 bases and J by 6 bases, with 11 bases left in between. CDR3 in DNA: TGTGCCAGCAGCCCCACCCTTTCGGATACGCAGTATTTT. Protein product: CASSPTLSDTQYF.

At least ten counts were recorded for this clonotype. The gene calls are TRBV21-1 and TRBJ2-3. TRBV21-1 is assigned pseudogene status. The CDR3 runs 11 residues. CDR3 sequence (DNA): TGTGCCAGCAGCAATGAAGATACGCAGTATTTT. It yields the protein CASSNEDTQYF.

This clonotype was seen ten or more times. The rearrangement uses TRBV7-9 and TRBJ2-3, with D unresolved. Trimming took 2 bases from V and 0 from J, leaving 15 bases between them. The CDR3 totals 17 residues. Germline values: CDR1 SEHNR, CDR2 FQNEAQ (reference sequence). CDR3 loop: CASSLSHGSYSTDTQYF. DNA for the CDR3: TGTGCCAGCAGCTTATCCCACGGAAGCTATAGCACAGATACGCAGTATTTT.

The chain is built from TRBV11-2 and TRBJ2-3; 10 positions match TRBD2. The CDR3 totals 18 residues. Trimming at V came to 5 bases and at J to 1 base, leaving 12 bases not matched to a gene. The germline V gene has CDR1 SGHAT and CDR2 FQNNGV. The CDR3 protein is CASSATSGWAPGTDTQYF. In DNA, the CDR3 is TGTGCCAGCAGCGCGACTAGCGGGTGGGCCCCTGGCACAGATACGCAGTATTTT.

This clonotype was recorded a few times. J is TRBJ1-2 and V is TRBV27; D is ambiguous. V shed 0 bases and J shed 4 bases, with 21 bases lying between them. The CDR3 contains 18 residues. CDR1 is MNHEY, CDR2 SMNVEV, per germline (reference sequence). The chain's CDR3 is CASSLSYLSSGYAYGYTF. The CDR3 DNA follows: TGTGCCAGCAGTTTATCGTACCTATCGTCCGGGTACGCCTATGGCTACACCTTC.

In DNA, the CDR3 is TGTGCCAGCAGCTTAGGCTCATGGCGGGGCCCCTCTGGGGCCAACGTCCTGACTTTC. It yields the protein CASSLGSWRGPSGANVLTF. V is TRBV7-9 and J is TRBJ2-6; maybe TRBD2 (6 bases). CDR1 is SEHNR and CDR2 is FQNEAQ in the germline V gene (reference sequence). The ends were cut back, 1 base at V and 0 bases at J, with 16 bases in the middle. The CDR3 contains 19 residues.

This clonotype was observed many times. The chain uses TRBV5-1 and TRBJ2-3; no firm D call. Trimming took 4 bases from V and 0 from J, leaving 12 bases between them. The CDR3 is made up of 15 amino acids. CDR1 and CDR2 (germline): SGHRS, YFSETQ. Here the CDR3 DNA reads TGCGCCAGCAGCGACACGTCGACCAGCACAGATACGCAGTATTTT. It is translated as CASSDTSTSTDTQYF.

This clonotype has a count of ten or more. The V call is TRBV5-1, the J call TRBJ2-7; 7 bases match TRBD2. Trimming removed 0 bases from V and 4 bases from J; junction bases left unmatched: 10. Germline V gene data show CDR1 as SGHRS and CDR2 as YFSETQ. There are 16 residues in the CDR3. Here the CDR3 DNA reads TGCGCCAGCAGCTTGGCCTTGGCTAGCGGATTATACGAGCAGTACTTC. It encodes CASSLALASGLYEQYF.

The V and J genes are TRBV19 and TRBJ2-7; D is possibly TRBD1 (5 bases). Per the germline V gene, CDR1 is LNHDA and CDR2 is SQIVND (reference sequence). The CDR3 has 12 amino acids. Trimming took 6 bases from V and 5 from J, leaving 11 bases between them. The CDR3 sequence is CASRNWGDEQYF. As DNA, the CDR3 is TGTGCCAGTAGGAATTGGGGCGACGAGCAGTACTTC.

This chain uses TRBV12-5 with TRBJ1-2, with D tentatively TRBD1 (5 bases). In germline, CDR1 is LGHNT, CDR2 FRNRAP. V was pared by 7 bases and J by 4 bases, with 13 bases between. The CDR3 runs 13 residues. The CDR3 region has the DNA TGTGCTAGTGCGACCTGGAGGGGCTATGGCTACACCTTC. Amino acid sequence: CASATWRGYGYTF.

This clonotype was counted many times. The V and J genes are TRBV7-9 and TRBJ2-1, with a possible D match to TRBD1 (6 bases). The CDR3 runs to 15 residues. From germline, CDR1 is SEHNR and CDR2 FQNEAQ (reference sequence). The V end lost 3 bases, the J end lost 4 bases, and 13 bases lay between the germline ends. In nucleotides, the CDR3 is TGTGCCAGCAGCTTTCAGGGGCCCGTGTACAATGAGCAGTTCTTC. Translating gives CASSFQGPVYNEQFF.

The chain combines TRBV3-1 with TRBJ1-2; D remains unclear. Germline CDR1 is LGHDT and CDR2 is YNNKEL (reference sequence). Between the trimmed V and J ends, which lost 1 base and 6 bases, there was a span of 9 bases. This CDR3 comprises 13 residues. CDR3 protein: CASSQGGRHGYTF. The CDR3 DNA sequence: TGTGCCAGCAGCCAAGGAGGGAGGCATGGCTACACCTTC.

As to this clonotype: One junction end disagrees with the germline gene, perhaps due to a read error. J is TRBJ1-4 and V is TRBV5-4; 11 bases match TRBD1. This CDR3 has 15 amino acids. Germline V gene sequence: CDR1 SGHNT, CDR2 YYREEE (reference sequence). CDR3 in DNA: TGTGCCATCAGCCGAGGACAGGGGGCGCATGAAAAACTGTTTTTT. It is translated as CAISRGQGAHEKLFF.

About this clonotype: One base away lies a much larger clone, so this may be a sequencing read error. The limits of the CDR3 on the DNA are not certain, so only TCRdb's listed CDR3 is given. This CDR3 is CASSLVASGTVYF. This chain joins TRBV5-1 and TRBJ2-7; TRBD2 reflects the table's D call only, with no check against the DNA. The germline CDR1 and CDR2 sequences are SGHRS and YFSETQ. The CDR3 is 13 residues long, counting both termini.

This clonotype was seen repeatedly, ten times or more. The CDR3 protein is CASSLARRGVSPSNTGELFF. The CDR3 DNA reads TGTGCCAGCAGTTTAGCGCGCAGGGGCGTAAGCCCATCGAACACCGGGGAGCTGTTTTTT. The chain employs TRBV12-3 or TRBV12-4 and TRBJ2-2; tentative D call: TRBD1 (6 bases). The CDR3 runs 20 residues. Trimming shortened V by 0 bases and J by 0 bases, and 20 bases separated the two germline ends.

This rearrangement joins TRBV20-1 to TRBJ1-2, with 7 bases identical to TRBD1. V trimming: 2 bases; J trimming: 6 bases; junction bases outside the gene matches: 9. This CDR3 comprises 14 residues. CDR1 is DFQATT, CDR2 SNEGSKA, per germline (reference sequence). The CDR3 nucleotides are TGCAGTGCTAGACGCGAGATCGACAGGGATGGCTACACCTTC. Translation: CSARREIDRDGYTF.

The rearrangement uses TRBV7-2 and TRBJ2-2; D may be TRBD2 (6 bases). The CDR3 consists of 15 residues. CDR1 and CDR2 from the germline V gene are SGHTA and FQGNSA. The V end lost 4 bases, the J end lost 4 bases, and 13 bases lay between the germline ends. The CDR3 here is CASSSRRGSTGELFF. CDR3 coding DNA: TGTGCCAGCAGCTCCCGGAGGGGATCCACCGGGGAGCTGTTTTTT.

The chain links TRBV28 to TRBJ1-2; 7 positions match TRBD1. V gave up 5 bases and J gave up 10 bases; unmatched junction bases: 13. The CDR3 is 14 residues long. Germline lookup yields CDR1 MDHEN and CDR2 SYDVKM. CDR3 region: CASSGRVGGPLYTF. The CDR3 coding sequence is TGTGCCAGCAGTGGTCGCGTAGGGGGCCCTCTCTACACCTTC.

This chain joins TRBV5-4 and TRBJ2-2; 9 bases map to TRBD2. J was trimmed by 5 bases and V by 5 bases; bases with no gene match: 10. This CDR3 has 16 residues. CDR1 SGHNT and CDR2 YYREEE come from the germline V gene (reference sequence). This CDR3 is CASRIISGGSTGELFF. For the CDR3, the DNA is TGTGCCAGCAGGATCATTAGCGGGGGCTCGACCGGGGAGCTGTTTTTT.

This clonotype was detected ten times or more. The chain employs TRBV20-1 and TRBJ2-5; D is unclear. The V end lost 0 bases, the J end lost 5 bases, and 16 bases lay between the germline ends. The germline V gene has CDR1 DFQATT and CDR2 SNEGSKA (reference sequence). The CDR3 covers 15 residues. The CDR3 region has the DNA TGCAGTGCTAGAGATGTCCAAGGTGCCCCGGAGACCCAGTACTTC. This gives the protein CSARDVQGAPETQYF.

Many counts were recorded for this clonotype. This chain joins TRBV7-2 and TRBJ2-1, with TRBD2 identical over 11 bases. Trimming at V came to 5 bases and at J to 8 bases, leaving 8 bases not matched to a gene. The CDR3 is 15 amino acids. In germline, CDR1 is SGHTA, CDR2 FQGNSA. CDR3 nucleotides: TGTGCCAGCAGCGTACTAGCGGGGGCCAGGGATGAGCAGTTCTTC. Protein sequence: CASSVLAGARDEQFF.